This T cell receptor (beta chain) was found in a study of T cell changes during pregnancy in multiple sclerosis. This table comes from immunoSEQ multiplex PCR, and its TCRdb copy is limited to in-frame clones, with some not included. The table includes about 40,000 clones, about nine tenths detected once. Of note for this clone: Sequence at one end of the junction differs from germline and may be a read error.

The germline gives CDR1 KGHSH, CDR2 LQKENI. This CDR3 is built from 12 residues. The material sequenced was CD4+ T cells from peripheral blood mononuclear cells, taken in the third trimester of pregnancy. The V and J genes are TRBV18 and TRBJ1-1; TRBD1 matches at 12 bases. The source is a female donor with multiple sclerosis, enrolled in a pregnancy study. The CDR3 here is CASSPGTGGNIF. The CDR3 DNA is TGTGCCAGCTCACCCGGGACAGGGGGCAATATCTTT.